A single sample is the source of the 7 T cell receptor beta chains below, sequenced in a study of T-cell memory formation after mild COVID-19. One entry per CDR3 protein, called by TCRdb with MiXCR from the 5' RACE reads. Of roughly 120,000 distinct CDR3 sequences in the sample, 16% were seen once. The material sequenced was PBMCs or a T cell subset sorted from them (not recorded which). Source of these receptors: an adult woman who had mild COVID-19 (a few samples of this study predate the infection). Cell type and time point are not known.

Judged by abundance, this clonotype is medium-sized. CDR3 nucleotide sequence: TGCGCCAGCAGCCTCGGGCTAGCGGGGGAGACCTACGAGCAGTACTTC. Its protein product is CASSLGLAGETYEQYF. V and J are TRBV4-3 and TRBJ2-7; TRBD2 aligns across 10 bases. J lost 2 bases, V lost 4 bases, and 8 bases had no gene match. The CDR3 length is 16 residues. From germline, CDR1 is LGHNA and CDR2 YSLEER.

This clonotype was found many times. Sequence at one end of the junction differs from germline and may be a read error. The chain recombines TRBV5-1 with TRBJ2-3; no clear D gene. Germline V gene sequence: CDR1 SGHRS, CDR2 YFSETQ. CDR3 length: 13 amino acids. CDR3 in amino acids: CASSLEGTDTQYF. The DNA of the CDR3 is TGTGCCAGCAGCTTAGAAGGCACAGATACGCAGTATTTT.

This clonotype appeared a few times. The chain links TRBV21-1 to TRBJ2-4; the tabulated D call, TRBD1, remains unverified against the DNA. TRBV21-1 is reported as a pseudogene. The CDR3 extends over 19 amino acids. This CDR3 is CASSQRPPDTGETKNIQYF. The DNA of the CDR3 is TGTGCCAGCAGCCAACGGCCCCCGGACACCGGGGAGACCAAAAACATTCAGTACTTC.

This clonotype appeared many times. The chain combines TRBV12-3 or TRBV12-4 with TRBJ2-5; D possibly corresponds to TRBD2 (5 bases). V gave up 1 base and J gave up 5 bases, with 8 bases separating them. CDR3 length equals 13 residues. This CDR3 reads CASSLGGKETQYF. The CDR3 DNA reads as TGTGCCAGCAGTTTAGGAGGGAAGGAGACCCAGTACTTC.

This clonotype has a count of ten or more. The chain has TRBV12-3 or TRBV12-4 and TRBJ2-3, with 9 bases identical to TRBD2. The CDR3 loop spans 14 amino acids. The V segment lost 9 bases and the J segment 4 bases; nucleotides outside the gene matches: 8. Written as DNA, the CDR3 is TGTGCCAGTAACCTAGCGGGGAAGGCAGATACGCAGTATTTT. Protein product: CASNLAGKADTQYF.

This clonotype turned up a few times. The gene calls are TRBV29-1 and TRBJ2-5; D is unclear. This CDR3 is 15 amino acids long. The germline CDR1 and CDR2 sequences are SQVTM and ANQGSEA. V was clipped by 5 bases and J by 1 base, with 17 bases between them. CDR3 residues: CSVLVPELAQETQYF. CDR3 in DNA: TGCAGCGTTCTCGTGCCGGAGTTGGCCCAAGAGACCCAGTACTTC.

This chain links TRBV9 with TRBJ2-1, with unresolved D. V gave up 0 bases and J gave up 8 bases, with 12 bases separating them. The germline CDR1 and CDR2 sequences are SGDLS and YYNGEE. CDR3 length: 14 residues. The CDR3 DNA reads TGTGCCAGCAGCGTAGTTCCCGGGTCCGATGAGCAGTTCTTC. Encoded protein: CASSVVPGSDEQFF.